Below, 17 T cell receptor beta chains from the same sample are listed, as sequenced in a study of cytomegalovirus exposure and HLA in healthy donors. A multiplex PCR was run with 60 Vbeta primers and 13 Jbeta primers. Method: immunoSEQ multiplex PCR; TCRdb's copy keeps in-frame clones and lacks some. The repertoire includes fewer than 150,000 clones, about 76% of them detected once, and about 3.8% sits in the top ten. Sequences were obtained from PBMCs. These receptors all come from a man aged 18 to 29 in good health and CMV-seronegative.

The chain employs TRBV10-3 and TRBJ2-3, with 9 bases identical to TRBD1. This CDR3 is built from 16 residues. Per germline, CDR1 ENHRY and CDR2 SYGVKD. Trimming at V came to 2 bases and at J to 4 bases, leaving 7 bases not matched to a gene. CDR3 protein: CAISEPGQGSPDTQYF. CDR3 sequence (DNA): TGTGCCATCAGTGAGCCAGGACAGGGGTCCCCAGATACGCAGTATTTT.

This clone is a singleton in its sample. The chain couples TRBV19 to TRBJ1-1; 7 bases agree with TRBD1. The germline gives CDR1 LNHDA, CDR2 SQIVND (reference sequence). After removal of 3 bases from V and 6 bases from J, the junction contained 4 bases not matched to a gene. The CDR3 is 13 residues long. CDR3 bases: TGTGCCAGTAGTATTGGTCAGGGGGCTGAAGCTTTCTTT. Translating it yields CASSIGQGAEAFF.

The chain carries TRBV5-1 and TRBJ1-2, with D perhaps TRBD1 (5 bases). This CDR3 is 13 amino acids long. Germline V gene lookup returns CDR1 SGHRS and CDR2 YFSETQ. V shed 2 bases and J shed 10 bases, with 15 bases lying between them. The CDR3 protein is CASSFSRVEDYTF. The CDR3 nucleotides are TGCGCCAGCAGCTTTTCCAGGGTAGAAGACTACACCTTC.

The chain carries TRBV10-1 and TRBJ2-1; tentative D call: TRBD2 (6 bases). This CDR3 spans 17 amino acids. With 6 bases removed from V and 0 bases from J, the gap between germline ends came to 18 bases. In germline, CDR1 is WNHNN, CDR2 SYGVQD (reference sequence). The CDR3 protein is CASRTRTNLSSYNEQFF. CDR3 sequence (DNA): TGCGCCAGCAGGACTCGGACTAACTTGAGCTCCTACAATGAGCAGTTCTTC.

The CDR3 DNA sequence: TGCGCCAGCAGCTTTCCAGGGGGACTAGCGGGACACAATGAGCAGTTCTTC. Its translation is CASSFPGGLAGHNEQFF. This rearrangement joins TRBV5-1 to TRBJ2-1, with TRBD2 matching over 13 bases. This CDR3 has 17 residues. V gave up 2 bases and J gave up 5 bases; unmatched junction bases: 7. CDR1 and CDR2 from the germline V gene are SGHRS and YFSETQ.

V gene TRBV7-3 combines with J gene TRBJ2-3; 7 nucleotides match TRBD2. Germline assignment: CDR1 SGHTA and CDR2 FQGTGA. The CDR3 totals 14 residues. V gave up 5 bases and J gave up 0 bases; unmatched junction bases: 2. The CDR3: CASSPGLSTDTQYF. CDR3 bases: TGTGCCAGCAGCCCGGGACTAAGCACAGATACGCAGTATTTT.

The J gene is TRBJ1-5, the V gene TRBV10-2; D ambiguous. Germline CDR1 WSHSY, CDR2 SAAADI. The V gene lost 6 bases and the J gene lost 7 bases, with 13 bases spanning the gap. The CDR3 contains 13 residues. The CDR3 loop is CASRDLSGQPQHF. The CDR3, as DNA: TGCGCCAGCAGAGATCTCTCAGGACAGCCCCAGCATTTT.

V and J are TRBV7-2 and TRBJ2-5; 8 positions agree with TRBD1. Per germline, CDR1 SGHTA and CDR2 FQGNSA. CDR3 size: 15 residues. Trimming cost V 1 base and J 5 bases; bases outside gene matches: 6. The CDR3 region has the DNA TGTGCCAGCAGCTTAGGGACAGGGCGGTTCGAGACCCAGTACTTC. As protein: CASSLGTGRFETQYF. The full variable domain, rest sourced from reference TRBV7-2 and TRBJ2-5, is GAGVSQSPSNKVTEKGKDVELRCDPISGHTALYWYRQSLGQGLEFLIYFQGNSAPDKSGLPSDRFSAERTGGSVSTLTIQRTQQEDSAVYLCASSLGTGRFETQYFGPGTRLLVL.

This rearrangement joins TRBV7-3 to TRBJ1-1; 10 nucleotides line up with TRBD1. The germline V gene encodes CDR1 SGHTA and CDR2 FQGTGA. The CDR3 spans 14 residues. Germline trimming cut 5 bases from V and 5 bases from J; bases unmatched to any gene: 5. This CDR3 reads CASSPDRGRTEAFF. For the CDR3, the DNA is TGTGCCAGCAGCCCTGACAGGGGGCGGACTGAAGCTTTCTTT.

The rearrangement links TRBV7-2 to TRBJ2-5; TRBD1 matches at 8 bases. J was trimmed by 5 bases and V by 5 bases; bases with no gene match: 13. In germline, CDR1 is SGHTA, CDR2 FQGNSA. The CDR3 consists of 16 residues. The DNA of the CDR3 is TGTGCCAGCAGCCATTTCCTGGACAGGGTCGGGGAGACCCAGTACTTC. Encoded protein: CASSHFLDRVGETQYF.

This chain links TRBV19 with TRBJ2-7, with a possible D match to TRBD2 (5 bases). Trimming took off 5 bases at V and 7 bases at J, with 24 bases between the two ends. Germline V CDR1 and CDR2: LNHDA, SQIVND (reference sequence). The CDR3 contains 16 residues. CDR3 loop: CASSPFVGPSWEEQYF. The CDR3 bases are TGTGCCAGTAGTCCCTTTGTAGGTCCTTCGTGGGAGGAGCAGTACTTC. Variable domain in full (rest from reference TRBV19 and TRBJ2-7): DGGITQSPKYLFRKEGQNVTLSCEQNLNHDAMYWYRQDPGQGLRLIYYSQIVNDFQKGDIAEGYSVSREKKESFPLTVTSAQKNPTAFYLCASSPFVGPSWEEQYFGPGTRLTVT.

The rearrangement links TRBV5-4 to TRBJ2-1; D is unresolved. V was shortened by 4 bases and J by 2 bases, with 16 bases between the two germline ends. Germline V gene sequence: CDR1 SGHNT, CDR2 YYREEE (reference sequence). The CDR3 is made up of 16 amino acids. The CDR3 region has the DNA TGTGCCAGCAGCGCCTCCAGGTCAACGCCCTACAATGAGCAGTTCTTC. Amino acid sequence: CASSASRSTPYNEQFF.

V is TRBV6-1 and J is TRBJ2-7; no reliable D call. CDR1 and CDR2 (germline): MNHNS, SASEGT. The CDR3 is 16 residues long. Trimming pared 2 bases from V and 4 bases from J, leaving 18 bases between. CDR3 in DNA: TGTGCCAGCAGTGAACAGGCCAGCTCGATTCGATACGAGCAGTACTTC. Protein product: CASSEQASSIRYEQYF.

J is TRBJ2-2 and V is TRBV6-5; D is perhaps TRBD1 (6 bases). Trimming stripped 6 bases from V and 1 base from J, with 12 bases between. Germline values: CDR1 MNHEY, CDR2 SVGAGI. The CDR3 has 15 residues. CDR3: CASRPQGRNTGELFF. CDR3 bases: TGTGCCAGCAGACCCCAGGGGCGGAACACCGGGGAGCTGTTTTTT.

The chain employs TRBV15 and TRBJ2-3; TRBD2 agrees at 13 bases. V dropped 0 bases and J dropped 3; count of bases not matched to a gene: 6. CDR1 and CDR2 from the germline V gene are LNHNV and YYDKDF (reference sequence). This CDR3 is built from 18 residues. The CDR3: CATSRDRGTSGITDTQYF. The CDR3 nucleotides read TGTGCCACCAGCAGAGATCGCGGGACTAGCGGGATAACAGATACGCAGTATTTT.

This rearrangement joins TRBV6-1 to TRBJ1-2; D remains ambiguous. The CDR3 has 13 residues. Germline lookup yields CDR1 MNHNS and CDR2 SASEGT. Trimming left V 3 bases short and J 4 bases short, with 9 bases between. The CDR3 reads CASSETYSYGYTF. DNA of the CDR3: TGTGCCAGCAGTGAGACATACAGCTATGGCTACACCTTC.

Details on this clone: In the same sample, other DNA sequences code for this CDR3. This sequence joins TRBV5-4 and TRBJ1-2, with D perhaps TRBD1 (5 bases). The CDR3 extends over 13 amino acids. Germline loops: CDR1 SGHNT, CDR2 YYREEE (reference sequence). V lost 1 base and J lost 4, with 8 bases in between. The CDR3 DNA sequence: TGTGCCAGCAGCTTGCCGGGGGGCTATGGCTACACCTTC. This translates into CASSLPGGYGYTF. The full variable domain, in which reference TRBV5-4 and TRBJ1-2 provide the parts outside the CDR3, is ETGVTQSPTHLIKTRGQQVTLRCSSQSGHNTVSWYQQALGQGPQFIFQYYREEENGRGNFPPRFSGLQFPNYSSELNVNALELDDSALYLCASSLPGGYGYTFGSGTRLTVV.